This T cell receptor beta chain was sequenced for a study of OX40 agonist ivuxolimab in advanced cancers. V lost 5 bases and J lost 4, with 14 bases in between. The CDR3 runs 14 residues. CDR1 MNHGY and CDR2 SVAAGI come from the germline V gene. Measured with immunoSEQ multiplex PCR; TCRdb has only the in-frame clones, and not every one. Of approximately 38,000 clones in the sample, 82% were seen once. This sequence originates from an adult with an advanced solid tumor such as melanoma, head and neck, liver or kidney cancer. V gene TRBV6-9 combines with J gene TRBJ1-2, with a tentative D call TRBD1 (6 bases). The sequencing used CD4+ or CD8+ T cells sorted from blood, collected in a trial of the OX40 agonist ivuxolimab. CDR3 sequence (DNA): TGTGCCAGCAGTATTCAAGGGGGAAGCTATGGCTACACCTTC. It is translated as CASSIQGGSYGYTF.